Shown below are 23 T cell receptor beta chains from a single sample sequenced in a study of cytomegalovirus exposure and HLA in healthy donors. PCR used 60 Vbeta primers and 13 Jbeta primers. Repertoires were generated with immunoSEQ multiplex PCR, while TCRdb's copy carries only in-frame clones and drops some. The table has 150,000 to 200,000 clones, 76% seen once. Sequenced sample: PBMCs. These receptors originate from a male donor in good health and CMV-seronegative.

V usage is TRBV27 and J usage is TRBJ1-1; 8 nucleotides line up with TRBD1. Germline V gene data show CDR1 as MNHEY and CDR2 as SMNVEV (reference sequence). J was trimmed by 5 bases and V by 5 bases; bases with no gene match: 10. CDR3 size: 15 residues. CDR3 bases: TGTGCCAGCAGTGCCGTGGACAGGGTTGGTACTGAAGCTTTCTTT. It encodes CASSAVDRVGTEAFF.

The genes are TRBV5-8 and TRBJ1-6; D may be TRBD1 (5 bases). With 1 base removed from V and 9 bases from J, the gap between germline ends came to 17 bases. CDR1 and CDR2 from the germline V gene are SGHTS and YDEGEE. This CDR3 has 16 residues. CDR3 in DNA: TGTGCCAGCAGCTTGTTATTACAGGTCCCTGGTTCACCCCTCCACTTT. Residues: CASSLLLQVPGSPLHF.

The table lists this clone with a few counts. The junction and the germline gene differ at one end; a read error may be behind it. The genes are TRBV7-9 and TRBJ2-3; tentative D call: TRBD2 (5 bases). From germline, CDR1 is SEHNR and CDR2 FQNEAQ (reference sequence). The CDR3 runs 15 residues. The CDR3 loop is CSSSFGNGKGDTQYF. The CDR3, as DNA: TGTTCCAGCAGCTTCGGTAACGGGAAGGGCGATACGCAGTATTTT.

The chain employs TRBV9 and TRBJ1-6, with 11 nucleotides matching TRBD1. The V and J ends lost 4 bases and 10 bases, in that order; junction bases with no gene match: 4. The V gene's germline CDR1 is SGDLS and CDR2 YYNGEE. The CDR3 runs to 14 residues. The DNA of the CDR3 is TGTGCCAGCAGCCCTCGGACAGGGGGCTCACCCCTCCACTTT. This translates into CASSPRTGGSPLHF.

The V call is TRBV30, the J call TRBJ1-6; weak D call: TRBD1 (6 bases). V lost 4 bases and J 6 bases, leaving 13 bases between the germline ends. CDR3 length: 14 residues. Germline CDR1 is GTSNPN and CDR2 is SVGIG (reference sequence). The CDR3 region is CAWNPADSNSPLHF. The CDR3 DNA is TGTGCCTGGAACCCCGCGGACAGTAATTCACCCCTCCACTTT. The complete variable domain, with remaining parts taken from reference TRBV30 and TRBJ1-6, reads SQTIHQWPATLVQPVGSPLSLECTVEGTSNPNLYWYRQAAGRGLQLLFYSVGIGQISSEVPQNLSASRPQDRQFILSSKKLLLSDSGFYLCAWNPADSNSPLHFGNGTRLTVT.

This clone was detected only a few times. The chain is built from TRBV12-1 and TRBJ1-6; the DNA was not compared with TRBD1, the D call given in the table. TRBV12-1 is reported as a pseudogene. The CDR3 runs to 19 residues. CDR3 sequence: CASSPSEDRGCSGNSPLHF. CDR3 DNA: TGTGCCAGCAGCCCCTCCGAGGACAGGGGTTGTAGCGGTAATTCACCCCTCCACTTT.

This chain uses TRBV5-1 with TRBJ2-7; D is possibly TRBD1 (6 bases). Germline V gene sequence: CDR1 SGHRS, CDR2 YFSETQ. CDR3 length: 16 amino acids. V shed 0 bases and J shed 7 bases, with 20 bases lying between them. The CDR3 loop is CASSLAYGQLTKEQYF. The CDR3 DNA reads as TGCGCCAGCAGCTTGGCCTACGGACAGCTCACGAAAGAGCAGTACTTC. Looking up the rest from reference TRBV5-1 and TRBJ2-7 gives the full variable domain: KAGVTQTPRYLIKTRGQQVTLSCSPISGHRSVSWYQQTPGQGLQFLFEYFSETQRNKGNFPGRFSGRQFSNSRSEMNVSTLELGDSALYLCASSLAYGQLTKEQYFGPGTRLTVT.

This rearrangement joins TRBV18 to TRBJ2-7; the D is unclear. CDR1 is KGHSH and CDR2 is LQKENI in the germline V gene. V was clipped by 3 bases and J by 0 bases, with 9 bases between them. CDR3 length: 14 amino acids. The CDR3 region is CASSPEPSSYEQYF. CDR3 nucleotide sequence: TGTGCCAGCTCACCTGAGCCAAGCTCCTACGAGCAGTACTTC. Full variable domain (remainder filled in from reference TRBV18 and TRBJ2-7): NAGVMQNPRHLVRRRGQEARLRCSPMKGHSHVYWYRQLPEEGLKFMVYLQKENIIDESGMPKERFSAEFPKEGPSILRIQQVVRGDSAAYFCASSPEPSSYEQYFGPGTRLTVT.

The chain links TRBV7-3 to TRBJ1-4; no reliable D call. Germline-derived CDR1 and CDR2 are SGHTA and FQGTGA. V was trimmed by 5 bases and J by 7 bases, leaving 14 bases between them. The CDR3 runs 14 residues. CDR3 sequence reads: CASSPGNSGEKLFF. In DNA, the CDR3 is TGTGCCAGCAGCCCCGGGAACTCCGGTGAAAAACTGTTTTTT. Using reference TRBV7-3 and TRBJ1-4 for the parts outside the CDR3, the full variable domain is GAGVSQTPSNKVTEKGKYVELRCDPISGHTALYWYRQSLGQGPEFLIYFQGTGAADDSGLPNDRFFAVRPEGSVSTLKIQRTERGDSAVYLCASSPGNSGEKLFFGSGTQLSVL.

CDR3 in DNA: TGTGCCAGCAGTCGAGACAGGGCGTCAGAGCAGTACTTC. Protein: CASSRDRASEQYF. The V and J genes are TRBV6-5 and TRBJ2-7, with 7 bases identical to TRBD1. The CDR3 is made up of 13 amino acids. CDR1 and CDR2 from the germline V gene are MNHEY and SVGAGI. V dropped 5 bases and J dropped 7; count of bases not matched to a gene: 8.

The rearrangement uses TRBV2 and TRBJ1-4; D is perhaps TRBD1 (6 bases). There are 14 residues in the CDR3. V lost 4 bases, J lost 8 bases, and 14 bases lay in between. The germline V gene has CDR1 SNHLY and CDR2 FYNNEI. The CDR3 here is CASSAGGAKEKLFF. As DNA, the CDR3 is TGTGCCAGCAGTGCGGGGGGGGCAAAGGAAAAACTGTTTTTT.

This clone was picked up a small number of times. The rearrangement uses TRBV2 and TRBJ2-7, with TRBD1 matching 9 bases. The CDR3 contains 13 residues. V dropped 4 bases and J dropped 3; count of bases not matched to a gene: 1. Germline values: CDR1 SNHLY, CDR2 FYNNEI. CDR3: CASSVDRGYEQYF. The CDR3 nucleotides are TGTGCCAGCAGTGTGGACAGGGGCTACGAGCAGTACTTC.

This clone was observed a single time. The V call is TRBV4-3, the J call TRBJ2-7; 10 nucleotides line up with TRBD2. J was trimmed by 2 bases and V by 2 bases; bases with no gene match: 18. The CDR3 contains 20 residues. Per the germline V gene, CDR1 is LGHNA and CDR2 is YSLEER. DNA for the CDR3: TGCGCCAGCAGCCAAAGGACTAGCGGAAGTATTTTAGAGCCTCCCTACGAGCAGTACTTC. Its protein is CASSQRTSGSILEPPYEQYF.

A remark on this clone: An end of the junction differs from the germline gene, which may be a read error. V is TRBV28 and J is TRBJ1-2, with a tentative D call TRBD1 (5 bases). The germline CDR1 and CDR2 sequences are MDHEN and SYDVKM. CDR3 length equals 18 residues. Here the CDR3 DNA reads TGTGCCAGCAGTTTATTCGTCCAGGGAGGGTCTTGGTCCAACTTCTTCTTCTTC. This gives the protein CASSLFVQGGSWSNFFFF.

The chain has TRBV5-1 and TRBJ2-6; possible D gene TRBD2, 6 bases. This CDR3 contains 17 residues. Germline V lookup: CDR1 SGHRS, CDR2 YFSETQ. V was clipped by 0 bases and J by 4 bases, with 14 bases between them. The CDR3, as DNA: TGCGCCAGCAGCTTGGGGGCTAGCGCAACAGGGGCCAACGTCCTGACTTTC. Amino acid sequence: CASSLGASATGANVLTF. Based on the CDR3 plus reference TRBV5-1 and TRBJ2-6, the full variable domain is KAGVTQTPRYLIKTRGQQVTLSCSPISGHRSVSWYQQTPGQGLQFLFEYFSETQRNKGNFPGRFSGRQFSNSRSEMNVSTLELGDSALYLCASSLGASATGANVLTFGAGSRLTVL.

This clone occurred a few times. The CDR3 DNA reads as TGTGCCAGCTCACCAAAGGGTCCCCGACAGGGCCGGACTGAAGCTTTCTTT. It translates to CASSPKGPRQGRTEAFF. The V gene is TRBV18, the J gene TRBJ1-1, with TRBD1 matching over 7 bases. The germline CDR1 and CDR2 sequences are KGHSH and LQKENI. The CDR3 runs 17 residues. With V trimmed by 2 bases and J by 5 bases, 14 bases remained unmatched. The whole variable domain, filled in from reference TRBV18 and TRBJ1-1, reads NAGVMQNPRHLVRRRGQEARLRCSPMKGHSHVYWYRQLPEEGLKFMVYLQKENIIDESGMPKERFSAEFPKEGPSILRIQQVVRGDSAAYFCASSPKGPRQGRTEAFFGQGTRLTVV.

V usage is TRBV9 and J usage is TRBJ2-1; TRBD2 matches 14 bases. The CDR3 covers 16 residues. With V trimmed by 2 bases and J by 9 bases, 7 bases remained unmatched. Germline CDR1 is SGDLS and CDR2 is YYNGEE. This chain's CDR3 is CASSVVGLAGAGEQFF. CDR3 coding DNA: TGTGCCAGCAGCGTGGTGGGACTAGCGGGAGCGGGTGAGCAGTTCTTC.

The chain uses TRBV14 and TRBJ2-5, with D possibly matching TRBD2 (5 bases). The germline gives CDR1 SGHDN, CDR2 FVKESK. This CDR3 is built from 16 residues. V was cut by 3 bases and J by 4 bases, with 18 bases left in between. CDR3 sequence: CASSQPRGWATETQYF. The CDR3 nucleotides are TGTGCCAGCAGCCAGCCCCGGGGTTGGGCTACAGAGACCCAGTACTTC.

CDR3 DNA: TGTGCCAGCAGCCCCGGTAGCGGGGGCTACAATGAGCAGTTCTTC. It codes for CASSPGSGGYNEQFF. V gene TRBV7-2 combines with J gene TRBJ2-1, with TRBD2 identical over 9 bases. The junction had 5 bases not matched to a gene; V was cut back by 5 bases and J by 3 bases. The CDR3 is 15 amino acids. Germline V gives CDR1 SGHTA, CDR2 FQGNSA.

J is TRBJ1-5 and V is TRBV2; D is unresolved. CDR1 and CDR2 from the germline V gene are SNHLY and FYNNEI. There are 15 residues in the CDR3. Trimming removed 5 bases from V and 0 bases from J, with 11 bases in between. The CDR3 reads CASSYSRDSNQPQHF. The CDR3 bases are TGTGCCAGCAGTTATTCCCGGGATAGCAATCAGCCCCAGCATTTT.

V gene TRBV19 combines with J gene TRBJ1-1, with 10 bases matching TRBD1. The CDR3 loop spans 15 amino acids. V trimming: 6 bases; J trimming: 2 bases; junction bases outside the gene matches: 6. From germline, CDR1 is LNHDA and CDR2 SQIVND (reference sequence). In DNA form, the CDR3 reads TGTGCCAGTAGCATACGGACAGGGGGTAACACTGAAGCTTTCTTT. Translating gives CASSIRTGGNTEAFF.

This clone turned up a few times. The CDR3 region is CASSYRAFTDTQYF. The CDR3 DNA sequence: TGTGCCAGCAGTTACAGGGCTTTCACAGATACGCAGTATTTT. This chain links TRBV28 with TRBJ2-3; D might be TRBD1 (6 bases). The V end lost 4 bases, the J end lost 2 bases, and 10 bases lay between the germline ends. Germline V lookup: CDR1 MDHEN, CDR2 SYDVKM. The CDR3 has 14 residues.

The chain recombines TRBV27 with TRBJ2-1, with 9 positions matching TRBD2. The V segment lost 2 bases and the J segment 6 bases; nucleotides outside the gene matches: 14. The CDR3 is made up of 18 amino acids. Germline V CDR1 and CDR2: MNHEY, SMNVEV (reference sequence). In DNA form, the CDR3 reads TGTGCCAGCAGTTTAGGCTACCTTACTAGCGGGTATGGCAATGAGCAGTTCTTC. Translated, it gives CASSLGYLTSGYGNEQFF.